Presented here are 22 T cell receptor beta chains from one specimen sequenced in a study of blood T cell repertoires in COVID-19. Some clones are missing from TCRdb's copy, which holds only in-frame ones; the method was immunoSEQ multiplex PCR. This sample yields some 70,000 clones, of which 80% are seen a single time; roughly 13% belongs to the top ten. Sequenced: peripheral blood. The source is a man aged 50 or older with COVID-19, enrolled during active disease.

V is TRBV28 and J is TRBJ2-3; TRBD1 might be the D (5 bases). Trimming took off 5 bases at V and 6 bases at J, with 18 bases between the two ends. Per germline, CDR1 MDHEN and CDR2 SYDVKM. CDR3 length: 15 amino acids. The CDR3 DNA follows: TGTGCCAGCAGTCCCACCGATGGACATACGGATACGCAGTATTTT. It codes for CASSPTDGHTDTQYF.

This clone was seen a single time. This CDR3 is CASSQDSPGLAYNEQFF. In DNA form, the CDR3 reads TGTGCCAGCAGCCAAGACTCGCCGGGACTAGCCTACAATGAGCAGTTCTTC. This chain uses TRBV3-1 (or the pseudogene TRBV3-2) with TRBJ2-1; 8 nucleotides agree with TRBD2. Looked up from germline, CDR1 is LGHDT and CDR2 is YNNKEL (reference sequence). The CDR3 loop spans 17 amino acids. The trim removed 0 bases at V and 2 bases at J, leaving 6 bases unmatched.

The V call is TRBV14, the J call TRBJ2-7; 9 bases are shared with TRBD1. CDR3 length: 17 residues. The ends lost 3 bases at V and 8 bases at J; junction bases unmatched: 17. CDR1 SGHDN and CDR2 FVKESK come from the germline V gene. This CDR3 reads CASSQAATGTGSRKQYF. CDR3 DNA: TGTGCCAGCAGCCAGGCTGCAACCGGGACAGGGTCGAGGAAGCAGTACTTC. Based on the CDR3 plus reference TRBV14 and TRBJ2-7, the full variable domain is EAGVTQFPSHSVIEKGQTVTLRCDPISGHDNLYWYRRVMGKEIKFLLHFVKESKQDESGMPNNRFLAERTGGTYSTLKVQPAELEDSGVYFCASSQAATGTGSRKQYFGPGTRLTVT.

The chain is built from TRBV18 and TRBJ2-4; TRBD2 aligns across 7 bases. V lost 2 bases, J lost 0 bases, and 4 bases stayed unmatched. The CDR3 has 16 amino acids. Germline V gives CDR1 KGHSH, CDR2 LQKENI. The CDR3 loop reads CASSPSGGRAKNIQYF. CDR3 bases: TGTGCCAGCTCACCATCGGGGGGTAGAGCCAAAAACATTCAGTACTTC.

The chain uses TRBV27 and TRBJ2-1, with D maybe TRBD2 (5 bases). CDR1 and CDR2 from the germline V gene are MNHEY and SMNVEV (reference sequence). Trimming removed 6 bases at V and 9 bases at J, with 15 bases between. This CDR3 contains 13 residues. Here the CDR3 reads CASRVGGTVEQFF. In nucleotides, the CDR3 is TGTGCCAGCAGGGTAGGAGGTACCGTTGAGCAGTTCTTC.

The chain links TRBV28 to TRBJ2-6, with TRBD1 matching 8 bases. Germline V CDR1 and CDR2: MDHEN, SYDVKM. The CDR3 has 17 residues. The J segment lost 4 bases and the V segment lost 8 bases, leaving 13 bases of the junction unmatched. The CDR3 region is CASGTPQGASGANVLTF. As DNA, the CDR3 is TGTGCCAGCGGAACCCCCCAGGGGGCCTCGGGGGCCAACGTCCTGACTTTC.

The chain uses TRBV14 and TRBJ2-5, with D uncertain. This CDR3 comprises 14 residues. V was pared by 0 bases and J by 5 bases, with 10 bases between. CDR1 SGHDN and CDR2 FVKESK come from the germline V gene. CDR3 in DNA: TGTGCCAGCAGCCAAGATAACGGTCGGGAGACCCAGTACTTC. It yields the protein CASSQDNGRETQYF.

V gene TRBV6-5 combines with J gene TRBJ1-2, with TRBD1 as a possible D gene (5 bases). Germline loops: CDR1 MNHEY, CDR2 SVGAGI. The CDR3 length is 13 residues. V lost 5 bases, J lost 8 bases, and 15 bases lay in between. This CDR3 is CASSRGGGSGYTF. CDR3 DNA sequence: TGTGCCAGCAGTAGGGGCGGGGGATCGGGCTACACCTTC.

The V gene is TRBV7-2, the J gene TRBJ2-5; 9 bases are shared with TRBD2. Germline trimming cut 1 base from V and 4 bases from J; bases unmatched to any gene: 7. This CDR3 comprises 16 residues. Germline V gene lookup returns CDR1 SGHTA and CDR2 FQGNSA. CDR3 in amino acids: CASSLGISGSRETQYF. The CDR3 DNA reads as TGTGCCAGCAGCTTAGGGATTAGCGGGAGTCGAGAGACCCAGTACTTC.

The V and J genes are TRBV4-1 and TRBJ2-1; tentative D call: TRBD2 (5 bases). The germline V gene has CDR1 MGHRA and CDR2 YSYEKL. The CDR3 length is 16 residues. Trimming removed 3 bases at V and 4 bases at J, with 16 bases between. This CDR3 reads CASSHSGSSRYNEQFF. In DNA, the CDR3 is TGCGCCAGCAGCCACTCGGGGTCTAGCAGGTACAATGAGCAGTTCTTC.

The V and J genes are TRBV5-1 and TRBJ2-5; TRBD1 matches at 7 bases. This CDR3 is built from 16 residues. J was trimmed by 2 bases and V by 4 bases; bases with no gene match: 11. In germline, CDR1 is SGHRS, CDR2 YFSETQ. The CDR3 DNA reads TGCGCCAGCAGCCCGACAGGGCCGCCGGTTCAAGAGACCCAGTACTTC. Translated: CASSPTGPPVQETQYF.

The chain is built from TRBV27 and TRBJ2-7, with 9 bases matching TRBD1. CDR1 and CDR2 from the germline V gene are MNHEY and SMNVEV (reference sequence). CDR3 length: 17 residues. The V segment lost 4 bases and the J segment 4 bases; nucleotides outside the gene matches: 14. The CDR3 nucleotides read TGTGCCAGCAGTTCCCCTACCCTACAGGGGGCTCGGTACGAGCAGTACTTC. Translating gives CASSSPTLQGARYEQYF.

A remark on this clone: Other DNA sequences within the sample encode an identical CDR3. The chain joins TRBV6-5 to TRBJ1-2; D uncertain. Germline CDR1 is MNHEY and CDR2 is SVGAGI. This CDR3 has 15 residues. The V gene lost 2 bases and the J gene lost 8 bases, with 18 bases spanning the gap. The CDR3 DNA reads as TGTGCCAGCAGTTACCCTCAGGATATCCCGCCCGGCTACACCTTC. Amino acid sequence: CASSYPQDIPPGYTF.

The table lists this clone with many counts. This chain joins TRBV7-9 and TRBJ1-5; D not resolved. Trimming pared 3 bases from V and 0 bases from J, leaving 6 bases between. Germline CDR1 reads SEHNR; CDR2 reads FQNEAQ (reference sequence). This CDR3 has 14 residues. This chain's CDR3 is CASSLRDSNQPQHF. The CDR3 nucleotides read TGTGCCAGCAGCTTGCGGGATAGCAATCAGCCCCAGCATTTT.

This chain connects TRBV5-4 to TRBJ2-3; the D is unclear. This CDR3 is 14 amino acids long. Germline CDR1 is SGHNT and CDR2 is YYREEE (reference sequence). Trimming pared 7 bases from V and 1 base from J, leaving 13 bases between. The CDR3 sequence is CASFWAGRTDTQYF. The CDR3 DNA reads TGTGCCAGCTTTTGGGCTGGCCGCACAGATACGCAGTATTTT.

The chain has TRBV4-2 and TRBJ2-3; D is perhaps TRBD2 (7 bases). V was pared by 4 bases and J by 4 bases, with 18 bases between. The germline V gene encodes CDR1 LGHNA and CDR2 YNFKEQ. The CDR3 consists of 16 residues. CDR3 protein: CASSPLAVGGPDTQYF. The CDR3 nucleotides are TGTGCCAGCAGCCCTCTAGCGGTGGGGGGCCCAGATACGCAGTATTTT.

The CDR3 loop reads CASSSLLTGVHRYEQYF. The CDR3 DNA sequence: TGTGCCAGCAGCTCGCTCCTTACAGGGGTCCACCGCTACGAGCAGTACTTC. The chain carries TRBV21-1 and TRBJ2-7; the table's D call TRBD1 went unverified against the DNA. TRBV21-1 is deemed a pseudogene. This CDR3 is built from 17 residues.

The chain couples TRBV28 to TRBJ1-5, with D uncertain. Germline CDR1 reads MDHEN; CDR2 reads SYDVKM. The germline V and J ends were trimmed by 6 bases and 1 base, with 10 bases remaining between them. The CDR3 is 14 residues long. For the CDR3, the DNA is TGTGCCAGCAGCCACCTCCAGAGCAATCAGCCCCAGCATTTT. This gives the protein CASSHLQSNQPQHF.

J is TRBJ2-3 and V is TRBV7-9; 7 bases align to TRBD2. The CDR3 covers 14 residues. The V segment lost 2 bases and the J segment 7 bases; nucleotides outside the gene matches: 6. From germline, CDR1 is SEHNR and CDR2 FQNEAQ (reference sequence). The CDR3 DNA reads TGTGCCAGCAGCTTATTGCGGGAGAGATATACGCAGTATTTT. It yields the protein CASSLLRERYTQYF.

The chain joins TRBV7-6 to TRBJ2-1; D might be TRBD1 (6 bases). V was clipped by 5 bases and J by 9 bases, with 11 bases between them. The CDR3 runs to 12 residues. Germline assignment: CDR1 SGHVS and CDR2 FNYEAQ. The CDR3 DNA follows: TGTGCCAGCAGCCTACAGGGCCTTGAGCAGTTCTTC. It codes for CASSLQGLEQFF.

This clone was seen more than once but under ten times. CDR3 DNA: TGCGCCAGCCACGCCGGACAGCAGGGTGAAAAACTGTTTTTT. Residues: CASHAGQQGEKLFF. The genes are TRBV5-1 and TRBJ1-4, with D perhaps TRBD1 (6 bases). CDR3 length: 14 residues. V lost 7 bases and J 7 bases, leaving 17 bases between the germline ends. The germline V gene encodes CDR1 SGHRS and CDR2 YFSETQ. Drawing the rest from reference TRBV5-1 and TRBJ1-4, the complete variable domain is KAGVTQTPRYLIKTRGQQVTLSCSPISGHRSVSWYQQTPGQGLQFLFEYFSETQRNKGNFPGRFSGRQFSNSRSEMNVSTLELGDSALYLCASHAGQQGEKLFFGSGTQLSVL.

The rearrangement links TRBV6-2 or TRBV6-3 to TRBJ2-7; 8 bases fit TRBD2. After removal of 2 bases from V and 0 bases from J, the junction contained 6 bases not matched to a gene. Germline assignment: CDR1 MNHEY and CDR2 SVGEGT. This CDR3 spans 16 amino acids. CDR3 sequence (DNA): TGTGCCAGCAGTTACGGGGGCGGGAGGAGCTCCTACGAGCAGTACTTC. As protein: CASSYGGGRSSYEQYF.